The 4 T cell receptor beta chains presented below share a single source sample, sequenced in a study of shared clonotypes between healthy human individuals. Sequencing used immunoSEQ multiplex PCR; TCRdb keeps in-frame clones, though not all of them. The sample contains over a million clones, approximately 72% of which appear only once. Sequenced material: memory CD4+ T cells sorted from blood. The subset denotes: CD45RA-negative fraction. These receptors were collected from a young man in good health.

In regard to this clone: Different DNA sequences within this sample yield the same CDR3. The chain couples TRBV14 to TRBJ1-2; D unclear. Trimming removed 4 bases at V and 4 bases at J, with 10 bases between. The germline CDR1 and CDR2 sequences are SGHDN and FVKESK. CDR3 length: 13 residues. The CDR3 DNA follows: TGTGCCAGCAGCCCCGGGATAAGCTATGGCTACACCTTC. Translated, it gives CASSPGISYGYTF.

The V and J genes are TRBV20-1 and TRBJ2-4, with a weak D call TRBD2 (6 bases). V lost 6 bases and J 7 bases, leaving 10 bases between the germline ends. This CDR3 is 11 amino acids long. Germline CDR1 is DFQATT and CDR2 is SNEGSKA (reference sequence). The CDR3 reads CSAGEDNIQYF. The CDR3 DNA is TGCAGTGCCGGGGAGGATAACATTCAGTACTTC.

The V and J genes are TRBV5-5 and TRBJ1-5; D uncertain. CDR3 size: 11 residues. Trimming removed 0 bases from V and 6 bases from J, with 1 base in between. Germline CDR1 SGHKS, CDR2 YYEKEE (reference sequence). The CDR3 reads CASSLGQPQHF. The CDR3 DNA reads TGTGCCAGCAGCTTGGGTCAGCCCCAGCATTTT.

This clone was observed a handful of times. This chain links TRBV28 with TRBJ1-6; D unclear. V dropped 8 bases and J dropped 8 bases, with 13 bases sitting between them. This CDR3 is 13 amino acids long. From germline, CDR1 is MDHEN and CDR2 SYDVKM. CDR3 protein: CASQVEGYSPLHF. The CDR3 nucleotides are TGTGCCAGCCAGGTTGAGGGATATTCACCCCTCCACTTT. Together with reference TRBV28 and TRBJ1-6, the CDR3 gives the full variable domain: DVKVTQSSRYLVKRTGEKVFLECVQDMDHENMFWYRQDPGLGLRLIYFSYDVKMKEKGDIPEGYSVSREKKERFSLILESASTNQTSMYLCASQVEGYSPLHFGNGTRLTVT.